The source of this T cell receptor beta chain is a study of blood T cell repertoires in COVID-19 (dated by TCRdb to the early 2020s). As for the study more broadly: Samples covering the acute and convalescent phases of COVID-19 were provided by collaborators in the United States, Italy and Spain. The material from the prospective study consisted of cDNA or gDNA derived from T cells, B-cell-depleted T cells, or PBMCs. Deeply sampled blood TCRbeta repertoires from subjects exposed to, actively infected with, or recovered from COVID-19 were included in the dataset. The repertoires were made available in a free public database intended to serve as a resource for research on the immune response to SARS-CoV-2. Samples were obtained from the ongoing ImmuneRACE study (first 160 participants) and from some 1,200 subjects provided by 6 global collaborators. Sample metadata almost always included a de-identified subject ID, COVID-19 status, age in years and sex. Where HLA class I and class II types were available, the types were taken from metadata supplied by the sample provider, not from assay-based typing. General study outcomes and caveats: The amount of clinical and demographic metadata varied by source and participant and was provided uncurated.

To note about this clone: It lacks a known antigen. Base qualities are not recorded, but no much larger clone differs from it by a single base.

TCRbeta CDR3 regions were amplified from genomic DNA by means of the immunoSEQ Assay, a bias-controlled multiplex PCR. The paper's processing steps were these. The number of nucleated cells in each sample was estimated by amplification of reference gene primers within the assay. Sequence reads were collapsed and filtered to measure the absolute abundance of every unique TCRbeta CDR3 rearrangement. For each sample, productive Simpson clonality was calculated as the square root of Simpson's diversity index over productive rearrangements. Not all clones reach the TCRdb copy of this immuneACCESS table, which keeps in-frame sequences only. Checked studies attribute under half of the gap to unresolved V genes and leave the rest unexplained. V and J calls and clone size come straight from that table; D and trimming were deduced from the DNA. The sample table records around 260,000 clones; over 75% of these occur just once. 10% to 13% of the sample comes from the top ten.

The CDR3 covers 16 residues, taking in both the cysteine and the phenylalanine. Only CDR3 DNA is held: 48 bases, read in frame from base 1. V is shortened by 0 bases, J by 7 bases, and the region joining them spans 18 bases. For CDR1 and CDR2, the germline V gene lists MNHNS and SASEGT. One collaborating source in Seattle enrolled patients during active infection and followed them longitudinally through the course of disease. The collaborating institutions used their own protocols to collect whole blood in K2EDTA tubes. For TCRbeta analysis, collaborators shipped samples as frozen whole blood, isolated PBMCs, or DNA extracted from either of those sample types.

Here the chain combines TRBV6-1 and TRBJ1-1; no D segment can be confidently identified. The receptor was isolated from a woman between 65 and 79 years old with COVID-19, enrolled during active disease. The specimen was peripheral blood. The DNA sequence follows: TGTGCCAGCAGTGAAGCGGAGAAAGACGGAAAAATTGAAGCTTTCTTT. It codes for CASSEAEKDGKIEAFF.